Below, one T cell receptor beta chain is given with its context. This clone's antigen is unknown. Per-nucleotide qualities are absent, and no much larger clonotype sits a single base away. The cohort consisted of more than 650 healthy bone marrow donors. All cohort members were sampled while nominally healthy, although unrecorded immune exposures were likely present. The donor tested CMV seronegative, placing the donor among the 300 to 400 seronegative members of the cohort. A peripheral blood sample was provided by each donor, and peripheral blood mononuclear cells were used for TCR beta sequencing. Genomic DNA extraction from the blood cell samples was performed with the Qiagen DNeasy Blood Extraction Kit. The sample originates from a study of cytomegalovirus exposure and HLA in healthy donors (dated by TCRdb to about 2017). In the study overall: An earlier analysis of some 550 of the donors reported approximately 290 Gb of sequence data and approximately 110 million unique TCR beta sequences from about 179 million T cells. Alongside the repertoire data, information on donor age, sex, ethnicity and CMV serostatus was compiled. In a later analysis, previously published TCR beta repertoires from several hundred donors were re-analyzed and high-resolution HLA genotyping was added so that TCR occurrence patterns could be studied. An earlier analysis of several hundred of the donors used high-throughput TCR beta sequencing to judge whether each TCR beta V gene segment behaved as functional or pseudogenic. Typing coverage differed by locus: A, B, C, DRB1 and DQB1 were typed in about 629-640 donors, DQA1 in 500 to 550, DPA1 in around 600, and DPB1 in 450 to 490. The study aimed to test whether cataloging public T cell receptors could reveal signatures of past pathogen exposure. HLA typing included class I and class II loci at four-digit resolution. Of the approximately 370 genotyped donors, approximately 80% were placed in the genetic ancestry cluster associated with self-reported Caucasian donors. The study used immunosequencing to profile the T cell repertoires of several hundred subjects and linked those repertoires to cytomegalovirus serostatus. To predict cytomegalovirus infection status, the study combined high-throughput TCR immunosequencing, statistical association of individual TCRs with disease status, and machine learning. Along with the approximately 650-subject first cohort, a separate validation cohort of over a hundred different subjects was used. Across approximately 400 genotyped donors of the cohort, an average of about 200,000 unique TCR beta nucleotide sequences per donor were sequenced, and about a sixth of those sequences were non-productive. All discovery cohort repertoires had been generated using a single sequencing platform. Rather than drawing on any new phenotypic data, the later analysis identified candidate immune exposures from TCR beta sequences and the way those sequences occurred across donors. In a later genetic analysis, genome-wide SNP genotypes for about three fifths of the roughly 670 donors were used, and that subset was treated as a discovery cohort. Five DR-DQ haplotypes were handled as single units for association and clustering because linkage in the cohort was strong. An early release covering about 600 HLA-typed donors comprised about 300 gigabases of sequencing data and tens of millions of unique TCR sequences. Here is what the overall study found, with its caveats: The sequencing pipeline was judged likely to have produced a cluster of highly shared sequence variants as a technical artifact. In an earlier analysis of approximately 600 of the donors, most TCR beta V segments were observed in productive rearrangements about 87% or about 30% of the time, broadly matching IMGT annotations. Roughly uniform sequencing depth across donors was assumed in presence/absence analyses, although this assumption may not hold. A later analysis associated about 17,000 TCR beta sequences with specific HLA alleles at a false discovery rate of 0.05. The earlier analysis of 587 of the donors excluded approximately 15 rarely observed V segments, including chromosome 9 orphons, because counts were too low. Immune exposure information for the cohort was limited to CMV serostatus. Cytomegalovirus status was reported to be diagnosed by the classifier with high specificity and sensitivity in both the original and validation cohorts. A few of the identified cytomegalovirus-associated TCR beta chains were confirmed in vitro to be specific for cytomegalovirus antigens. A further reported finding was that TCR beta sequences accurately predicted the HLA-A and HLA-B alleles for most subjects in the first cohort. Compared with the roughly 720-donor mean, donors in an Asian-associated ancestry cluster had fewer N-insertions in productive TCRs, according to a later genetic analysis. In a later analysis, HLA-associated TCR beta chains showed more clonal expansion and lower generation probabilities than non-associated chains that were equally common. Correlated functional status among segregating V segments might reflect linkage disequilibrium, but an unknown experimental factor could not be ruled out. Assigning TCR associations to individual alleles was difficult when HLA alleles, especially DR and DQ, strongly co-occurred. While some public TCRs were present in many individuals, most TCR sequences turned up only very rarely across donors. According to a later analysis, parvovirus B19, influenza, CMV and Epstein-Barr virus appeared linked to several top co-occurrence clusters. A later genetic analysis associated a missense DCLRE1C variant with V-gene and J-gene trimming of TCR beta chains, and an independent cohort replicated the association. A later analysis found that TCR association rates varied across HLA loci, with DRB1 alleles showing the most associated TCRs and HLA-C alleles the fewest. This cohort had only TCR beta chains sequenced, and the lack of alpha or paired-chain data limited which features could be detected. A later analysis found that most CMV-associated TCR beta chains appeared HLA-restricted, with HLA associations seemingly driven largely by CMV exposure. According to the authors, the approach could potentially be generalized to other disease states and immunological phenotypes. Some IMGT-functional V segments, including TRBV6-2 and TRBV6-3, could not be distinguished by the 87-base-pair reads and were therefore excluded. HLA typing was unavailable for some donors at each locus, so association tests used only the typed subset. The study gave a list of about 170 TCR beta chains associated with cytomegalovirus.

The CDR3 has 15 amino acids, counting the end cysteine and phenylalanine. CDR3 DNA only is kept here, 45 bases in frame from base 1. Sequences SGHTA (CDR1) and FQGTGA (CDR2) are obtained from the germline V gene. V is reduced by 5 bases and J by 7 bases, leaving a spacing of 18 bases between them. The library came from the immunoSEQ multiplex PCR assay. The multiplex PCR relied on a mix of 60 forward primers for TCR Vbeta segments and 13 reverse primers for TCR Jbeta segments. A multiplex PCR assay on genomic DNA amplified the CDR3 region of rearranged TCR beta genes. On the Illumina HiSeq System, the amplified TCR beta libraries were sequenced as 87-base-pair reads. In the source study's methods: In a later analysis, approximately 74 million unique TCR beta chains were counted across the approximately 620 repertoires, and around 10 million of these chains were shared by at least two donors. A nearest-neighbor algorithm error-corrected the raw reads and collapsed the reads into unique sequences, merging closely related sequences to remove PCR and sequencing errors. To assign V, D and J gene segments, CDR3 sequences were aligned to IMGT reference sequences. For a sequence to be retained, at least a six-nucleotide match to both a V gene segment and a J gene segment was required. A rearrangement was called productive if the CDR3 had no stop codons and remained in frame with V and J, and every other rearrangement was called non-productive. CDR3 was defined by IMGT convention, running from the second conserved V-encoded cysteine to the conserved J-encoded phenylalanine. The earlier analysis of about 560 of the donors excluded any sequence lacking an unambiguous match to a single V gene segment. In an earlier analysis of several hundred of the donors, V segments were called functional above 56.7% productive rearrangements and were called segregating when the between-donor standard deviation exceeded 5%. A statistical classification framework was built to diagnose cytomegalovirus status from the catalog of TCR beta chain sequences. A later analysis assigned V and J genes by comparing TCR nucleotide sequences with IMGT/GENE-DB human TR gene sequences. In a later analysis, CDR3 sequences and most-parsimonious VDJ recombination scenarios were assigned using the TCRdist pipeline. In a later analysis, each TCR beta chain was defined by its CDR3 amino acid sequence together with its V-gene family, and reads without a unique V-gene family were excluded. As a way to deal with suspected cross-contamination and a sequencing artifact, a later analysis dropped 592 nucleotide sequences that were highly shared and had low generation probability. In a later analysis, a clonal expansion index was calculated for each public chain from normalized within-repertoire ranks of inferred template counts. A later analysis computed generation probabilities with a VDJ recombination model fitted to out-of-frame rearrangements, and checked the results against IGoR. Hypergeometric tests were used in a later analysis to score TCR-TCR, TCR-HLA and TCR-CMV co-occurrence, with a repertoire-size bias correction applied to the TCR pairs. In a later analysis, false discovery rates were estimated by permuting HLA or CMV assignments 20 times. In a later analysis, co-occurring TCRs were grouped using DBSCAN, and TCRdist sequence similarity was added for clustering within HLA-allele-positive subsets. For co-occurrence clustering, repertoires with fewer than 30,000 or more than 120,000 public chains were excluded, along with about five repertoires with anomalous nucleotide sharing. Imported from immuneACCESS, the table was reduced by TCRdb to in-frame sequences with V and J called. These copies leave out some clones; in studies compared against another copy, an unresolved V gene accounts for under half, and the cause of the remainder is not known. For V, J and clone size, that table is used; D and trimming come from the DNA. This sample gives more than 150,000 clones in total; roughly four fifths of them show up just once. The top ten clonotypes cover 1.5% to 2% of the sample.

Sequenced sample: PBMCs. This receptor chain uses TRBV7-3 and TRBJ2-1; 6 matching bases give a weak D call of TRBD2. The receptor's source is a man aged 50-60 years in good health and CMV-seronegative. DNA sequence: TGTGCCAGCAGCCCCGGACTATCCACAAGTAATGAGCAGTTCTTC. It encodes CASSPGLSTSNEQFF.